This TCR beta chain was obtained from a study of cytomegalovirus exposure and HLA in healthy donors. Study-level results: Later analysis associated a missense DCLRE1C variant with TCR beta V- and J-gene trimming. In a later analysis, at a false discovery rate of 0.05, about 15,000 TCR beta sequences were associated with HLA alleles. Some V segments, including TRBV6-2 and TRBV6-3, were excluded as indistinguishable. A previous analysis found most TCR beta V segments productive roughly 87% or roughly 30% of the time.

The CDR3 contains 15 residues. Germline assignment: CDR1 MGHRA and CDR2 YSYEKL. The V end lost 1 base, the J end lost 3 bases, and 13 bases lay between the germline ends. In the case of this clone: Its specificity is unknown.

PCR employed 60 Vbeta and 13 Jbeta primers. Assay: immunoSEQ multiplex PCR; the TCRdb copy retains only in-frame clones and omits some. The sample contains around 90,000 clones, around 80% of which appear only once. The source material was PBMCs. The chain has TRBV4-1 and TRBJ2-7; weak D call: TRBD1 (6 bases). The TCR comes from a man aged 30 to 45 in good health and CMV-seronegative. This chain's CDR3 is CASSQVGGQVYEQYF. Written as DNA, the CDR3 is TGCGCCAGCAGCCAAGTTGGGGGACAAGTCTACGAGCAGTACTTC.